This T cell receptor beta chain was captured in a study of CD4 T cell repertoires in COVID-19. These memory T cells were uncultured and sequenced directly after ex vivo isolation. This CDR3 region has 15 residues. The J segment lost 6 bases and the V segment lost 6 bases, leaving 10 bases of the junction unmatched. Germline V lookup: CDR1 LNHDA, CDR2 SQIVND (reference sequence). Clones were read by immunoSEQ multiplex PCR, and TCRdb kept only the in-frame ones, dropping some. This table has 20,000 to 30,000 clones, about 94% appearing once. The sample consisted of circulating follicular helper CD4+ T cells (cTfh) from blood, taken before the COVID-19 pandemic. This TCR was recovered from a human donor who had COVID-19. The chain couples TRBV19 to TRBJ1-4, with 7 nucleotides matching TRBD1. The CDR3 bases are TGTGCCAGTAGGCAAGACAGGGATGAGGATGAAAAACTGTTTTTT. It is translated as CASRQDRDEDEKLFF.